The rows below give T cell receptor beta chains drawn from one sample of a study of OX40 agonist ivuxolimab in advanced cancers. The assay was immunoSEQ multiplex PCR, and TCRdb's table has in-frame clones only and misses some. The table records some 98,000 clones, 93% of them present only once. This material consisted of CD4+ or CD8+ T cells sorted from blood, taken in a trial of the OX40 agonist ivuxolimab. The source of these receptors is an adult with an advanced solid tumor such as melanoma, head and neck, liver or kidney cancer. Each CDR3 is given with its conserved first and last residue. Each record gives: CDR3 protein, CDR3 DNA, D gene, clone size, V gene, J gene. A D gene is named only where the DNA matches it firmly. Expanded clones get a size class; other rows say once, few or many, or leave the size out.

CASSLARPGLADYNEQFF	TGTGCCAGCAGCCTAGCCCGACCGGGACTAGCGGATTACAATGAGCAGTTCTTC	TRBD2	once	TRBV11-2	TRBJ2-1
CASSFYGSYNSPLHF	TGTGCCAGCAGTTTCTACGGCTCCTATAATTCACCCCTCCACTTT	NA	NA	TRBV28	TRBJ1-6
CASSEARLANEQFF	TGTGCCAGCAGTGAAGCGCGACTAGCAAATGAGCAGTTCTTC	TRBD2	NA	TRBV2	TRBJ2-1
CASSQWQGPSSSPLHF	TGCGCCAGCAGCCAATGGCAGGGACCCTCATCTTCACCCCTCCACTTT	NA	NA	TRBV4-1	TRBJ1-6
CASSQSWNEQFF	TGTGCCAGCAGCCAAAGTTGGAATGAGCAGTTCTTC	NA	NA	TRBV11-3	TRBJ2-1
CASSSVADSPLHF	TGTGCCAGCAGCTCCGTCGCGGATTCACCCCTCCACTTT	NA	NA	TRBV7-9	TRBJ1-6
CASSPRFLIAGDYNEQFF	TGTGCCAGCAGCCCCCGTTTCCTAATAGCGGGGGATTACAATGAGCAGTTCTTC	TRBD2	NA	TRBV4-2	TRBJ2-1
CASSPDRNQPQHF	TGTGCCAGCTCACCAGACAGAAATCAGCCCCAGCATTTT	NA	NA	TRBV18	TRBJ1-5
CAARQSSYEQYF	TGTGCCGCTAGACAGAGCTCCTACGAGCAGTACTTC	NA	NA	TRBV10-3	TRBJ2-7
CASSYRDSNFGYTF	TGCGCCAGCAGCTACCGGGACAGCAATTTTGGCTACACCTTC	TRBD1	NA	TRBV5-1	TRBJ1-2
CASSPGRSREAFF	TGCGCCAGCAGCCCTGGAAGAAGCAGAGAAGCTTTCTTT	NA	NA	TRBV4-1	TRBJ1-1
CASKSVGNYNSPLHF	TGTGCCTCAAAATCGGTGGGGAACTATAATTCACCCCTCCACTTT	NA	NA	TRBV30	TRBJ1-6
CASRLTSPAYNEQFF	TGTGCCAGCCGCCTTACTAGTCCGGCGTACAATGAGCAGTTCTTC	NA	NA	TRBV6-1	TRBJ2-1
CASSLVKSNQPQHF	TGTGCCAGCAGCTTGGTAAAAAGCAATCAGCCCCAGCATTTT	NA	NA	TRBV5-6	TRBJ1-5
CATSRVGGLQPQHF	TGTGCCACCAGCAGAGTAGGGGGGCTTCAGCCCCAGCATTTT	NA	NA	TRBV15	TRBJ1-5
CASIRDRGRGETQYF	TGTGCCAGTATTAGGGACAGGGGGCGCGGGGAGACCCAGTACTTC	TRBD1	NA	TRBV6-1	TRBJ2-5
CASKQGALIGELFF	TGTGCCAGCAAGCAGGGGGCGCTAATCGGGGAGCTGTTTTTT	TRBD1	NA	TRBV6-5	TRBJ2-2
CASMLRAGGDEQFF	TGTGCCAGTATGCTGCGGGCAGGGGGTGATGAGCAGTTCTTC	TRBD1	NA	TRBV5-4	TRBJ2-1
CASSIGQSSTDTQYF	TGCGCCAGCAGCATTGGACAATCTAGCACAGATACGCAGTATTTT	NA	NA	TRBV5-1	TRBJ2-3
CASSYGTGGNTIYF	TGTGCCAGCAGTTACGGGACAGGGGGGAACACCATATATTTT	TRBD1	NA	TRBV6-5	TRBJ1-3
CASTLDGTGYGYTF	TGTGCCAGCACCCTGGACGGGACGGGCTATGGCTACACCTTC	NA	NA	TRBV2	TRBJ1-2
CASSQSPSTDTQYF	TGTGCCAGCAGCCAAAGTCCTAGCACAGATACGCAGTATTTT	NA	NA	TRBV5-4	TRBJ2-3
CASSVRGGNEQFF	TGTGCCAGCAGCGTCCGGGGTGGCAATGAGCAGTTCTTC	NA	NA	TRBV9	TRBJ2-1
CASSPGLAGPQFF	TGTGCCAGCAGCCCGGGACTAGCGGGGCCCCAGTTCTTC	TRBD2	once	TRBV7-2	TRBJ2-1
CASSLVVTDTQYF	TGTGCCAGCAGCTTGGTGGTCACAGATACGCAGTATTTT	NA	NA	TRBV5-4	TRBJ2-3
CASSPSVTITDTQYF	TGTGCCAGCAGTCCCTCGGTGACCATCACAGATACGCAGTATTTT	NA	NA	TRBV6-5	TRBJ2-3
CASSLFQGQPQHF	TGTGCCAGCAGTTTATTTCAAGGTCAGCCCCAGCATTTT	NA	NA	TRBV28	TRBJ1-5
CASSRLAGVGDTQYF	TGTGCCAGTAGTCGTCTAGCGGGAGTGGGAGATACGCAGTATTTT	TRBD2	NA	TRBV19	TRBJ2-3
CASSIDRGQGSTEAFF	TGTGCCAGTAGTATAGATCGGGGACAGGGTTCAACTGAAGCTTTCTTT	TRBD1	NA	TRBV19	TRBJ1-1
CASRLSASYYTF	TGTGCCAGCAGGCTTTCGGCCTCTTACTACACCTTC	NA	NA	TRBV6-1	TRBJ1-2
CSEAGLAVYNEQFF	TGCAGTGAAGCCGGACTAGCTGTCTACAATGAGCAGTTCTTC	TRBD2	NA	TRBV29-1	TRBJ2-1
CASSRAIGTEAFF	TGTGCCAGCTCCCGGGCAATTGGAACTGAAGCTTTCTTT	NA	NA	TRBV11-3	TRBJ1-1
CASSLRVYGYTF	TGTGCCAGCAGTTTGCGGGTTTATGGCTACACCTTC	NA	NA	TRBV28	TRBJ1-2
CASSQDKLAGTNEQFF	TGCGCCAGCAGCCAAGATAAACTAGCGGGTACCAATGAGCAGTTCTTC	TRBD2	NA	TRBV4-1	TRBJ2-1
CASSSTGTGAITQAFF	TGTGCCAGCAGCTCCACCGGGACAGGGGCGATTACTCAAGCTTTCTTT	TRBD1	NA	TRBV28	TRBJ1-1
CASSPGTSGGADTQYF	TGTGCCAGCAGCCCCGGGACTAGCGGGGGGGCAGATACGCAGTATTTT	TRBD2	NA	TRBV5-4	TRBJ2-3
CATSRAGGLSNQPQHF	TGTGCCACCAGCAGGGCCGGGGGGCTTAGCAATCAGCCCCAGCATTTT	NA	NA	TRBV15	TRBJ1-5
CSVVTSETQYF	TGCAGCGTTGTAACGTCGGAGACCCAGTACTTC	NA	NA	TRBV29-1	TRBJ2-5
CASSDQSNTEAFF	TGCGCCAGCAGCGACCAATCGAACACTGAAGCTTTCTTT	NA	few	TRBV5-1	TRBJ1-1
CASSHSYTDTQYF	TGTGCCAGCAGCCATAGTTACACAGATACGCAGTATTTT	NA	NA	TRBV7-3	TRBJ2-3
CASSYQLADYNEQFF	TGTGCCAGCAGCTACCAACTAGCCGATTACAATGAGCAGTTCTTC	NA	once	TRBV7-9	TRBJ2-1
CASSGGANSPLHF	TGTGCCAGCAGTGGGGGAGCAAATTCACCCCTCCACTTT	NA	NA	TRBV28	TRBJ1-6
CASSDRGNQPQHF	TGTGCCAGCAGTGACAGGGGCAATCAGCCCCAGCATTTT	TRBD1	NA	TRBV6-5	TRBJ1-5
CASSTGTGEGYTF	TGTGCCAGCAGTACCGGGACAGGGGAGGGCTACACCTTC	TRBD1	NA	TRBV6-5	TRBJ1-2
CASRKTGVAEAFF	TGTGCCAGCAGAAAGACAGGGGTTGCTGAAGCTTTCTTT	TRBD1	NA	TRBV6-5	TRBJ1-1
CASSQERIQNYGYTF	TGCGCCAGCAGCCAAGAAAGGATACAGAACTATGGCTACACCTTC	NA	NA	TRBV4-3	TRBJ1-2
CASSVDPQASYTF	TGTGCCAGCAGCGTAGATCCTCAGGCGTCCTACACCTTC	NA	NA	TRBV9	TRBJ1-2
CASSRGSTGDLTDTQYF	TGTGCCAGCAGCAGGGGAAGTACAGGGGACCTCACAGATACGCAGTATTTT	TRBD1	NA	TRBV5-8	TRBJ2-3
CASSSGQGDQPQHF	TGTGCCAGCAGCAGTGGTCAGGGCGATCAGCCCCAGCATTTT	NA	NA	TRBV7-9	TRBJ1-5
CASSLAWDTASGANVLTF	TGTGCCAGCAGCTTAGCTTGGGACACCGCCTCTGGGGCCAACGTCCTGACTTTC	NA	NA	TRBV11-1	TRBJ2-6
CASTPGQLSQPQHF	TGTGCCAGCACCCCGGGACAGTTGAGTCAGCCCCAGCATTTT	TRBD1	NA	TRBV28	TRBJ1-5
CASSPLRSFGNTIYF	TGCGCCAGCAGCCCCCTTAGGTCTTTCGGAAACACCATATATTTT	NA	NA	TRBV4-1	TRBJ1-3
CASSSYLLSGHGYTF	TGTGCCAGCAGCTCTTACTTGTTAAGTGGACATGGCTACACCTTC	NA	NA	TRBV7-3	TRBJ1-2
CASRTGREQFF	TGTGCCAGCCGGACAGGCCGGGAGCAGTTCTTC	TRBD1	once	TRBV2	TRBJ2-1
CASSSFSGGAKDTQYF	TGTGCCAGCAGTTCATTTAGCGGGGGGGCCAAAGATACGCAGTATTTT	TRBD2	NA	TRBV28	TRBJ2-3
CASSLGRLAGAQETQYF	TGTGCCAGCAGCTTGGGGAGACTAGCGGGGGCCCAAGAGACCCAGTACTTC	TRBD2	NA	TRBV5-8	TRBJ2-5
CASSWTGWGDNEQFF	TGTGCCAGCAGCTGGACAGGGTGGGGGGACAATGAGCAGTTCTTC	TRBD1	NA	TRBV5-6	TRBJ2-1
CASSDQTNTEAFF	TGTGCCAGCAGTGACCAGACGAACACTGAAGCTTTCTTT	NA	NA	TRBV6-5	TRBJ1-1
CAWTAGPYNEQFF	TGTGCCTGGACTGCGGGACCCTACAATGAGCAGTTCTTC	NA	NA	TRBV30	TRBJ2-1